This T cell receptor beta chain was obtained from a study of blood T cell repertoires in COVID-19. About the study: Sites in the United States, Italy and Spain provided acute and convalescent COVID-19 samples. Sources were T cells, B-cell-depleted T cells, or PBMCs; the material itself was cDNA or gDNA.

Repertoires were generated with immunoSEQ multiplex PCR, while TCRdb's copy carries only in-frame clones and drops some. The sample contains 120,000 or so clones, roughly four fifths of which appear only once. Germline V gene data show CDR1 as MNHNY and CDR2 as SVGAGI (reference sequence). V shed 7 bases and J shed 7 bases, with 19 bases lying between them. The CDR3 spans 14 residues. The V gene is TRBV6-6, the J gene TRBJ1-1; D call uncertain. The specimen was peripheral blood. The sequence came from a man in his sixties with acute or convalescent COVID-19. Here the CDR3 reads CASNQLRLENEAFF. CDR3 nucleotide sequence: TGTGCCAGCAACCAGCTCAGGCTCGAGAATGAAGCTTTCTTT.